A selection of T cell receptor beta chains follows, all from one sample in a study of T cell repertoires in cytomegalovirus infection. In TCRdb, the reads were re-called with MiXCR into one record per CDR3 protein. The sample carries fewer than 550,000 distinct CDR3 sequences, about 15% recorded once. The specimen sequenced was CD8+ T cells from PBMCs. These receptors all come from a human donor in good health (CMV status not recorded). Some clones in this sample may be carry-over from other donors' samples. Each CDR3 is given with its conserved first and last residue. D genes are given only for firm matches. Clone size appears in some rows only: once, few, many, or a class for an expanded clone.

v_call	cdr3_length	j_call	d_call	clone_size	cdr3_nt	cdr3_aa
TRBV7-3	19	TRBJ2-1	TRBD2	few	TGTGCCAGCAGCTTAGTGCTAGTGGGAGGGCCGAGCTCCTACAATGAGCAGTTCTTC	CASSLVLVGGPSSYNEQFF
TRBV7-6	15	TRBJ2-5	-	many	TGTGCCAGCAGCTTAGCCTTCCAGGGAGTAGGGACCCAGTACTTC	CASSLAFQGVGTQYF
TRBV19	14	TRBJ2-5	-	few	TGTGCCAGTAGTACAGGGGACCTACAAGAGACCCAGTACTTC	CASSTGDLQETQYF
TRBV28	15	TRBJ1-2	-	few	TGTGCCAGCAGTTTCCTAAAAACAGGGAACTATGGCTACACCTTC	CASSFLKTGNYGYTF
TRBV12-3/TRBV12-4	14	TRBJ2-7	-	once	TGTGCCAGCAGTTTAGAAGATATAACCTACGAGCAGTACTTC	CASSLEDITYEQYF
TRBV15	17	TRBJ1-1	TRBD1	-	TGTGCCACCAGCAGAGGACGGCTACAGACAGGGATCACTGAAGCTTTCTTT	CATSRGRLQTGITEAFF
TRBV4-1	13	TRBJ2-7	-	-	TGCGCCAGCAGCCCGGGATTGGACCACGAGCAGTACTTC	CASSPGLDHEQYF
TRBV7-9	14	TRBJ2-7	-	many	TGTGCCAGCAGCTCGGGGACACGGACGGGGGAGCAGTACTTC	CASSSGTRTGEQYF
TRBV7-3	14	TRBJ2-3	-	many	TGTGCCAGCAGCTCTGGGACGTTCACAGATACGCAGTATTTT	CASSSGTFTDTQYF
TRBV6-4	16	TRBJ2-1	TRBD2	-	TGTGCCATCAGTGCCACTTTAGCGGGTACCTACAATGAGCAGTTCTTC	CAISATLAGTYNEQFF
TRBV7-3	15	TRBJ2-1	TRBD2	many	TGTGCCAGCAGCTTTCTAGCGGGGGGGAGCAATGAGCAGTTCTTC	CASSFLAGGSNEQFF
TRBV29-1	12	TRBJ2-7	-	few	TGCAGCGTTGATGACGGTGCCTACGAGCAGTACTTC	CSVDDGAYEQYF
TRBV4-2	17	TRBJ2-3	-	many	TGTGCCAGCAGCCAAGATGGGGTGCTGAACCCCCCAGATACGCAGTATTTT	CASSQDGVLNPPDTQYF
TRBV5-4	14	TRBJ1-1	-	-	TGTGCCAGCAGAGGGGGGGGGGCGAACACTGAAGCTTTCTTT	CASRGGGANTEAFF
TRBV28	16	TRBJ1-6	TRBD1	few	TGTGCCAGCAGTCCACACCGGACAGGGTATAATTCACCCCTCCACTTT	CASSPHRTGYNSPLHF
TRBV7-9	15	TRBJ1-2	-	many	TGTGCCAGCAGCTTATCTAACACCCCGGTTTATGGCTACACCTTC	CASSLSNTPVYGYTF
TRBV24-1	13	TRBJ2-1	TRBD2	-	TGTGCCACCAGCACTAGCGGAGGCAATGAGCAGTTCTTC	CATSTSGGNEQFF
TRBV20-1	13	TRBJ2-1	TRBD1	-	TGCAGTGCTAGATACGGACAGGCCCGGGAGCAGTTCTTC	CSARYGQAREQFF
TRBV10-3	15	TRBJ1-1	TRBD1	many	TGTGCCATCAAGAACAGGGGGCCCCCCGACACTGAAGCTTTCTTT	CAIKNRGPPDTEAFF
TRBV7-9	15	TRBJ1-1	TRBD1	many	TGTGCCAGCAGCTTAGGACAGGGGGTAAAGACTGAAGCTTTCTTT	CASSLGQGVKTEAFF
TRBV7-4	16	TRBJ1-2	-	-	TGTGCCAGCAGCTTCGTTAACAGCGGCTACACTACTGGCTACACCTTC	CASSFVNSGYTTGYTF
TRBV5-4	17	TRBJ2-6	TRBD1	many	TGTGCCAGCAGCGAACAGGGACAGCCCTCTGGGGCCAACGTCCTGACTTTC	CASSEQGQPSGANVLTF
TRBV10-3	14	TRBJ2-7	TRBD1	many	TGTGCCATCAACGAACGGACAGGGGGCGTCGAGCAGTACTTC	CAINERTGGVEQYF
TRBV29-1	13	TRBJ1-4	-	-	TGCAGCGTTGTAGTAGGGCCTAATGAAAAACTGTTTTTT	CSVVVGPNEKLFF
TRBV9	17	TRBJ1-6	-	-	TGTGCCAGCAGCCCTACTTACAGAAGCTCCTATAATTCACCCCTCCACTTT	CASSPTYRSSYNSPLHF
TRBV6-5	15	TRBJ2-6	-	many	TGTGCCAGCAGTTACAGGGATGGTGGGGCCAACGTCCTGACTTTC	CASSYRDGGANVLTF
TRBV15	15	TRBJ2-1	TRBD2	-	TGTGCCACCAGCACTGGGACTAAAAAATACAATGAGCAGTTCTTC	CATSTGTKKYNEQFF
TRBV2	15	TRBJ2-6	-	few	TGTGCCAGCAGACAGACAGACACTGGGGCCAACGTCCTGACTTTC	CASRQTDTGANVLTF
TRBV7-2	14	TRBJ2-1	-	many	TGTGCCAGCAGCTCCGGGACCTATGCCAATGAGCAGTTCTTC	CASSSGTYANEQFF
TRBV20-1	11	TRBJ2-2	-	many	TGCAGTGCTTCGACTAGCGGGGAGCTGTTTTTT	CSASTSGELFF
TRBV6-1	15	TRBJ2-7	-	few	TGTGCCAGCAGTGAAGCGCGAAGGGGGGCCTACGAGCAGTACTTC	CASSEARRGAYEQYF
TRBV28	16	TRBJ2-7	-	-	TGTGCCAGCAGCCTCCTTTCCCCGGGGAACTCCTACGAGCAGTACTTC	CASSLLSPGNSYEQYF
TRBV19	14	TRBJ1-1	-	few	TGTGCCAGTAGTTCAGCTACAATGAACACTGAAGCTTTCTTT	CASSSATMNTEAFF
TRBV7-6	16	TRBJ1-1	-	many	TGTGCCAGCAGCTTATTTACCGCCAACCCCGGCACTGAAGCTTTCTTT	CASSLFTANPGTEAFF
TRBV27	15	TRBJ2-1	TRBD1	-	TGTGCCAGCAGTATGACAGGGGGCGCGTTCCATGAGCAGTTCTTC	CASSMTGGAFHEQFF
TRBV9	15	TRBJ2-7	-	-	TGTGCCAGCAGCGTAGGGGACTCTACCTCCTACGAGCAGTACTTC	CASSVGDSTSYEQYF